The 15 T cell receptor beta chains presented below share a single source sample, sequenced in a study of glioma-infiltrating T cells. Using RNA template, CDR3s of TCR alpha and beta were amplified with iRepertoire arm-PCR. From the multiplex PCR reads, TCRdb called clonotypes with MiXCR, one entry per CDR3 protein. The profile shows 150,000 to 200,000 distinct CDR3 sequences, roughly 32% of them singletons. Sequencing used glioma tissue, nonneoplastic brain tissue, or PBMCs (not recorded which). The source is a human donor with low-grade glioma or glioblastoma, undergoing nonglioma brain surgery, or in good health (not recorded which).

Notes on this clonotype: Possible read error: a much larger clone is one base away. J is TRBJ2-7 and V is TRBV29-1; D gene unclear. The CDR3 is 12 amino acids. Germline loops: CDR1 SQVTM, CDR2 ANQGSEA. Between the trimmed V and J ends, which lost 1 base and 3 bases, there was a span of 7 bases. The CDR3 DNA sequence: TGCAGCGTTGAAGGGGCCTGCTACGAGCAGTACTTC. It encodes CSVEGACYEQYF.

The chain uses TRBV7-6 and TRBJ2-1, with 7 bases aligning to TRBD2. The CDR3 extends over 17 amino acids. The J segment lost 7 bases and the V segment lost 5 bases, leaving 17 bases of the junction unmatched. Germline-derived CDR1 and CDR2 are SGHVS and FNYEAQ. CDR3 sequence (DNA): TGTGCCAGCAGCCGCCCTAGCGGCAGGCCTGTACAGAATGAGCAGTTCTTC. Its translation is CASSRPSGRPVQNEQFF.

The V call is TRBV30, the J call TRBJ1-5; 9 positions match TRBD1. The CDR3 covers 13 residues. Germline lookup yields CDR1 GTSNPN and CDR2 SVGIG (reference sequence). V shed 3 bases, J shed 4 bases, and the junction held 1 base outside the gene matches. The CDR3 DNA sequence: TGTGCCTGGAGGACAGGGGGAAATCAGCCCCAGCATTTT. This sequence encodes CAWRTGGNQPQHF. The whole variable domain, filled in from reference TRBV30 and TRBJ1-5, reads SQTIHQWPATLVQPVGSPLSLECTVEGTSNPNLYWYRQAAGRGLQLLFYSVGIGQISSEVPQNLSASRPQDRQFILSSKKLLLSDSGFYLCAWRTGGNQPQHFGDGTRLSIL.

This clonotype has ten or more counts. The chain recombines TRBV10-3 with TRBJ2-3, with 7 nucleotides matching TRBD1. After removal of 6 bases from V and 3 bases from J, the junction contained 15 bases not matched to a gene. Germline V gives CDR1 ENHRY, CDR2 SYGVKD. The CDR3 loop spans 17 amino acids. The CDR3 region has the DNA TGTGCCATCAGGGTGGAAGGGACAGCCGTTACAACAGATACGCAGTATTTT. It translates to CAIRVEGTAVTTDTQYF.

The chain couples TRBV5-1 to TRBJ1-1; maybe TRBD1 (5 bases). Germline values: CDR1 SGHRS, CDR2 YFSETQ. The CDR3 has 14 residues. V lost 3 bases, J lost 3 bases, and 12 bases lay in between. The CDR3 coding sequence is TGCGCCAGCAGCTCCCAGGGATGGTACACTGAAGCTTTCTTT. Protein: CASSSQGWYTEAFF.

The chain links TRBV19 to TRBJ1-5; a weak D match, TRBD1 (5 bases). Trimming took 9 bases from V and 8 from J, leaving 17 bases between them. The CDR3 has 13 residues. Germline V gives CDR1 LNHDA, CDR2 SQIVND (reference sequence). CDR3 nucleotides: TGTGCCAGCATTGAAAGGGGTGGTGAGCCCCAGCATTTT. Residues: CASIERGGEPQHF. Full variable domain (missing parts from reference TRBV19 and TRBJ1-5): DGGITQSPKYLFRKEGQNVTLSCEQNLNHDAMYWYRQDPGQGLRLIYYSQIVNDFQKGDIAEGYSVSREKKESFPLTVTSAQKNPTAFYLCASIERGGEPQHFGDGTRLSIL.

Comments on this clonotype: This may be a read error: a much more frequent sequence differs by one nucleotide. This rearrangement joins TRBV5-1 to TRBJ2-7; D possibly corresponds to TRBD1 (6 bases). CDR1 SGHRS and CDR2 YFSETQ come from the germline V gene. V was pared by 2 bases and J by 10 bases, with 19 bases between. This CDR3 is 14 amino acids long. Written as DNA, the CDR3 is TGCGCCAGCAGCTTACAGGGTAACCAAGAGGCCCAGTACTTC. It yields the protein CASSLQGNQEAQYF.

This clonotype occurred many times. The chain is built from TRBV28 and TRBJ2-2; no definite D call. The ends were cut back, 6 bases at V and 1 base at J, with 12 bases in the middle. From germline, CDR1 is MDHEN and CDR2 SYDVKM. The CDR3 spans 15 residues. Here the CDR3 DNA reads TGTGCCAGCAGCGTCCCGTGGCAGAACACCGGGGAGCTGTTTTTT. Its protein product is CASSVPWQNTGELFF.

The chain links TRBV5-1 to TRBJ1-1; 9 bases align to TRBD1. The trim removed 2 bases at V and 1 base at J, leaving 12 bases unmatched. Germline V lookup: CDR1 SGHRS, CDR2 YFSETQ. The CDR3 loop spans 18 amino acids. The CDR3 is CASSLSLTGGRANTEAFF. Here the CDR3 DNA reads TGCGCCAGCAGCTTATCCTTAACAGGGGGCCGGGCGAACACTGAAGCTTTCTTT.

Turning to this clonotype: A much larger clone lies a single base off, so this may be a read error. This CDR3 is CSARSGLGPRWYEHYF. CDR3 DNA: TGCAGTGCTAGATCCGGGTTGGGGCCCCGGTGGTACGAGCATTACTTC. V usage is TRBV20-1 and J usage is TRBJ2-7; D perhaps matches TRBD1 (5 bases). This CDR3 is built from 16 residues. The germline gives CDR1 DFQATT, CDR2 SNEGSKA (reference sequence).

This clonotype was counted a few times. This sequence may be a read error, since a much larger clone differs from it by one base. The CDR3 reads CASSQVGSDTEAFF. CDR3 coding DNA: TGTGCCAGCAGCCAAGTAGGCTCGGACACTGAAGCTTTCTTT. This rearrangement joins TRBV3-1 to TRBJ1-1; D is unresolved. The CDR3 loop spans 14 amino acids. CDR1 and CDR2 from the germline V gene are LGHDT and YNNKEL (reference sequence). Trimming cost V 1 base and J 3 bases, with 9 bases left between them.

This clonotype was recorded many times. CDR3 coding DNA: TGTGCCAGCAGTCCCTCGCGGGAGGGCCACGAGCAGTACTTC. It is translated as CASSPSREGHEQYF. The chain combines TRBV6-1 with TRBJ2-7; TRBD2 aligns across 9 bases. Looked up from germline, CDR1 is MNHNS and CDR2 is SASEGT. With 5 bases clipped from V and 5 bases from J, the junction kept 7 bases outside the gene matches. CDR3 length equals 14 residues.

This clonotype was recorded a few times. This chain uses TRBV5-4 with TRBJ1-5, with D tentatively TRBD1 (6 bases). Germline values: CDR1 SGHNT, CDR2 YYREEE (reference sequence). This CDR3 region has 18 residues. V gave up 5 bases and J gave up 3 bases, with 24 bases separating them. CDR3 DNA: TGTGCCAGCAGTTTCCGGGCAGGGGCCGGTGGGTCCAATCAGCCCCAGCATTTT. As protein: CASSFRAGAGGSNQPQHF.

This clonotype was detected ten times or more. The genes are TRBV7-3 and TRBJ1-1; tentative D call: TRBD1 (5 bases). The ends were cut back, 8 bases at V and 2 bases at J, with 18 bases in the middle. This CDR3 contains 15 residues. Germline CDR1 reads SGHTA; CDR2 reads FQGTGA. The CDR3: CASAPGRGLNTEAFF. In DNA, the CDR3 is TGTGCCAGCGCCCCCGGACGGGGCCTTAACACTGAAGCTTTCTTT. Full variable domain (remainder filled in from reference TRBV7-3 and TRBJ1-1): GAGVSQTPSNKVTEKGKYVELRCDPISGHTALYWYRQSLGQGPEFLIYFQGTGAADDSGLPNDRFFAVRPEGSVSTLKIQRTERGDSAVYLCASAPGRGLNTEAFFGQGTRLTVV.

This clonotype came up a few times. The gene calls are TRBV7-2 and TRBJ2-7; 10 bases align to TRBD2. CDR1 is SGHTA, CDR2 FQGNSA, per germline. Germline trimming cut 4 bases from V and 2 bases from J; bases unmatched to any gene: 5. CDR3 length: 15 residues. The CDR3 here is CASSSLTSGTYEQYF. CDR3 DNA sequence: TGTGCCAGCAGCTCTTTAACTAGCGGGACCTACGAGCAGTACTTC.